The rows below give T cell receptor beta chains drawn from one sample of a study of identical twins. TCRdb independently ran MiXCR on the 5' RACE reads; one entry per CDR3 protein. The top ten clones hold 3.5% to 4.5% of a sample with around 250,000 distinct CDR3 sequences, about 12% of them seen once. The same specimen was also included in a second study, on yellow fever vaccine responses in identical twins.

The sample was memory (CD45RO+) T cells sorted from blood. The receptors originated from a woman under 30 in good health. The CDR3 runs from the conserved cysteine through the conserved F or W. Each record gives: clone size, V gene, J gene, D gene, CDR3 length, CDR3 protein, CDR3 DNA. The D gene is left open where the match is weak. Size values are once, few and many counts, or a class for expanded clones, and some rows have none.

>.|TRBV4-2|TRBJ2-7|TRBD1|17
CASSQDLGTGDLYEQYF
TGTGCCAGCAGCCAAGATCTTGGGACAGGGGACCTCTACGAGCAGTACTTC
>.|TRBV19|TRBJ2-7|TRBD1|15
CASSISRTGGYEQYF
TGTGCCAGTAGTATATCTCGGACAGGAGGCTACGAGCAGTACTTC
>many|TRBV5-6|TRBJ2-3|TRBD2|17
CASSLGRGGRSPDTQYF
TGTGCCAGCAGCTTGGGACGGGGGGGCCGATCCCCAGATACGCAGTATTTT
>.|TRBV14|TRBJ2-7|TRBD1|15
CASSPLTGRTYEQYF
TGTGCCAGCAGCCCTTTGACAGGGCGGACCTACGAGCAGTACTTC
>few|TRBV4-2|TRBJ2-7|TRBD1|14
CASSQGQGAYEQYF
TGTGCCAGCAGCCAGGGACAGGGGGCGTACGAGCAGTACTTC
>.|TRBV11-2|TRBJ2-6|.|16
CASSLSRISGANVLTF
TGTGCCAGCAGCTTATCCAGGATCTCTGGGGCCAACGTCCTGACTTTC
>many|TRBV12-3/TRBV12-4|TRBJ2-5|.|14
CASSLRGLQETQYF
TGCGCCAGCAGCTTACGAGGCCTCCAAGAGACCCAGTACTTC
>.|TRBV10-3|TRBJ2-5|TRBD1|12
CAIRQGSGAQYF
TGTGCCATCAGACAGGGGTCCGGGGCCCAGTACTTC
>few|TRBV10-3|TRBJ2-2|TRBD1|15
CAIRDGTGHTGELFF
TGTGCCATCAGGGACGGGACAGGGCACACCGGGGAGCTGTTTTTT
>many|TRBV6-1|TRBJ1-5|.|15
CASMGTPYSNQPQHF
TGTGCCAGCATGGGGACACCTTATAGCAATCAGCCCCAGCATTTT
>.|TRBV7-2|TRBJ2-1|.|13
CASSSDSLGGQFF
TGTGCCAGCAGCTCGGACTCCTTGGGCGGGCAGTTCTTC
>.|TRBV25-1|TRBJ2-3|.|16
CASSDLRGASTDTQYF
TGTGCCAGCAGTGATCTTCGCGGGGCTAGCACAGATACGCAGTATTTT
>few|TRBV7-8|TRBJ2-1|TRBD2|16
CASSSTSGSGMVEQFF
TGTGCCAGCAGCTCGACTAGCGGGAGTGGTATGGTTGAGCAGTTCTTC
>few|TRBV5-1|TRBJ1-2|TRBD1|15
CASSLDPQGVYGYTF
TGCGCCAGCAGCTTAGACCCGCAGGGGGTCTATGGCTACACCTTC